Ten or more counts support the clone carrying this T cell receptor beta chain. Germline values: CDR1 SGDLS, CDR2 YYNGEE. The CDR3 sequence is 15 residues long. With V trimmed by 2 bases and J by 5 bases, 6 bases remained unmatched. The sample belongs to a study of T cells in Graves' hyperthyroidism and ophthalmopathy. RNA transcripts were the template for amplifying TCR beta CDR3 regions. Carried out on the TCR CDR3, a first-round RT-PCR used the HTBI primer set. MiXCR was run by TCRdb on the multiplex PCR reads, yielding one entry per CDR3 protein. The data hold under 300,000 distinct CDR3 sequences, with 13% to 15% observed a single time.

J is TRBJ1-1 and V is TRBV9; TRBD1 aligns across 10 bases. The sequencing input was blood. The sequence derives from a middle-aged woman with Graves' hyperthyroidism that later progressed to Graves' ophthalmopathy. The CDR3 loop is CASSVTGGAGTEAFF. The CDR3 DNA reads TGTGCCAGCAGCGTGACAGGGGGCGCGGGAACTGAAGCTTTCTTT.